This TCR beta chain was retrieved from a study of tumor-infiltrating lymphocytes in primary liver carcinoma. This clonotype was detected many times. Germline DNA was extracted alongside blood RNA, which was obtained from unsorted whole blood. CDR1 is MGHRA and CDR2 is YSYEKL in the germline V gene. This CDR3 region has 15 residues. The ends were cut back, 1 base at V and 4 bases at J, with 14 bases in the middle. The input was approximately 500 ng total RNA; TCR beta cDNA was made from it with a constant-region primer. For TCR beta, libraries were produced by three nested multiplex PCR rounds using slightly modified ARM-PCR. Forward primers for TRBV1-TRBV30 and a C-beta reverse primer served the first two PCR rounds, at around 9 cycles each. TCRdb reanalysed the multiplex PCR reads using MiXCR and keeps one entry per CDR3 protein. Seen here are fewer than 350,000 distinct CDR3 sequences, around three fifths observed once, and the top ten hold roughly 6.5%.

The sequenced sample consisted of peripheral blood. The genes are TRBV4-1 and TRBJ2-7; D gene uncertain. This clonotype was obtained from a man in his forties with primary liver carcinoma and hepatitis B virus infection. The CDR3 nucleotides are TGCGCCAGCAGCCAAGCCCCCTACAACGGGTACGAGCAGTACTTC. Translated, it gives CASSQAPYNGYEQYF.